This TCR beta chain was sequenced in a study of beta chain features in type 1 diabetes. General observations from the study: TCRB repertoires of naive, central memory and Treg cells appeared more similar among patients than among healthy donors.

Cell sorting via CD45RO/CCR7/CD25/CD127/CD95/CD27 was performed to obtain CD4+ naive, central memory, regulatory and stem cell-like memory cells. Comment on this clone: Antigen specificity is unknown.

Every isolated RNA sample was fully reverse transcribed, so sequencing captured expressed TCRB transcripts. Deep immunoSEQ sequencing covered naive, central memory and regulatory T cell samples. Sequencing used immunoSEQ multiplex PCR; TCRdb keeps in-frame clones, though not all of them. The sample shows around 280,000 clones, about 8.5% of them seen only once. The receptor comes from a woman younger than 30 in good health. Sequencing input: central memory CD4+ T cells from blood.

The CDR3 here is CASSVSGDTDTQYF. In DNA form, the CDR3 reads TGCGCCAGCAGCGTCTCCGGGGACACAGATACGCAGTATTTT. This sequence joins TRBV5-1 and TRBJ2-3; a weak D match, TRBD2 (5 bases). V was shortened by 4 bases and J by 2 bases, with 11 bases between the two germline ends. CDR1 and CDR2 (germline): SGHRS, YFSETQ. The CDR3 covers 14 residues.